Presented here are 15 T cell receptor beta chains from one specimen sequenced in a study of blood T cell repertoires in COVID-19. Libraries were prepared by immunoSEQ multiplex PCR; TCRdb keeps only in-frame clonotypes and omits some of them. The table lists around 50,000 clones, around nine tenths of them singletons. Specimen: peripheral blood. These receptors were collected from an older woman with COVID-19, enrolled during active disease.

This sequence joins TRBV5-4 and TRBJ2-1; possible D gene TRBD1, 6 bases. Trimming stripped 4 bases from V and 1 base from J, with 15 bases between. CDR1 and CDR2 (germline): SGHNT, YYREEE (reference sequence). This CDR3 spans 16 amino acids. The CDR3 loop reads CASSQISDRSYNEQFF. In nucleotides, the CDR3 is TGTGCCAGCAGCCAGATTAGCGACAGGTCCTACAATGAGCAGTTCTTC.

This chain links TRBV28 with TRBJ2-7, with D possibly being TRBD2 (5 bases). The CDR3 has 14 amino acids. V lost 2 bases and J lost 2, with 10 bases in between. Germline assignment: CDR1 MDHEN and CDR2 SYDVKM. The CDR3 sequence: CASSLSPGTYEQYF. CDR3 DNA: TGTGCCAGCAGTTTAAGCCCGGGAACCTACGAGCAGTACTTC.

The rearrangement uses TRBV12-3 or TRBV12-4 and TRBJ2-7; the D gene is possibly TRBD2 (6 bases). The CDR3 runs to 13 residues. The ends were cut back, 1 base at V and 9 bases at J, with 13 bases in the middle. CDR3 residues: CASSLGRDWLQYF. CDR3 nucleotides: TGTGCCAGCAGTTTAGGTAGGGACTGGCTGCAGTACTTC.

V usage is TRBV11-2 and J usage is TRBJ1-1, with D possibly matching TRBD1 (5 bases). In germline, CDR1 is SGHAT, CDR2 FQNNGV. The CDR3 is made up of 13 amino acids. Trimming pared 1 base from V and 11 bases from J, leaving 14 bases between. The CDR3 nucleotides are TGTGCCAGCAGCTTAGTCAGTAGCGGGGGGGCTTTCTTT. It codes for CASSLVSSGGAFF.

J is TRBJ2-1 and V is TRBV27; 10 nucleotides agree with TRBD2. The CDR3 runs to 15 residues. CDR1 is MNHEY and CDR2 is SMNVEV in the germline V gene (reference sequence). V was pared by 7 bases and J by 5 bases, with 8 bases of the junction left unmatched. The CDR3 loop is CASTPGLAYHNEQFF. The CDR3 DNA sequence: TGTGCCAGCACCCCGGGACTAGCGTACCACAATGAGCAGTTCTTC.

This chain's CDR3 is CASSDDGRGEADTQYF. The DNA of the CDR3 is TGCGCCAGCAGTGATGACGGCAGGGGGGAAGCAGATACGCAGTATTTT. This chain uses TRBV10-1 with TRBJ2-3, with TRBD1 as a possible D gene (7 bases). The V gene lost 3 bases and the J gene lost 4 bases, with 17 bases spanning the gap. From germline, CDR1 is WNHNN and CDR2 SYGVQD (reference sequence). This CDR3 has 16 amino acids.

DNA of the CDR3: TGCGCCAGCAGCTTAACATTATCGGGACAGAACATCATGAACACTGAAGCTTTCTTT. The encoded protein is CASSLTLSGQNIMNTEAFF. The V and J genes are TRBV5-1 and TRBJ1-1; TRBD1 matches 7 bases. Per the germline V gene, CDR1 is SGHRS and CDR2 is YFSETQ. This CDR3 has 19 amino acids. V lost 2 bases and J lost 0; bases outside the gene matches: 16.

The chain links TRBV4-1 to TRBJ1-2; the match to TRBD1 covers 7 bases. Trimming removed 3 bases from V and 10 bases from J; junction bases left unmatched: 5. Germline V gene sequence: CDR1 MGHRA, CDR2 YSYEKL. The CDR3 contains 12 residues. The CDR3 loop is CASSHRGDYYTF. In DNA form, the CDR3 reads TGCGCCAGCAGCCACAGGGGGGATTACTACACCTTC.

This clone has a handful of counts. V and J are TRBV7-6 and TRBJ1-3, with a possible D match to TRBD1 (6 bases). Per germline, CDR1 SGHVS and CDR2 FNYEAQ. CDR3 length: 15 amino acids. The V end was cut by 2 bases, the J end by 4 bases, with 12 bases between. As DNA, the CDR3 is TGTGCCAGCAGCTTACAGGGGCAGACAGGAAACACCATATATTTT. Its protein is CASSLQGQTGNTIYF.

This clone occurred once. V gene TRBV27 combines with J gene TRBJ1-2, with 9 bases that match TRBD1. CDR1 and CDR2 from the germline V gene are MNHEY and SMNVEV (reference sequence). This CDR3 region has 15 residues. Germline trimming cut 6 bases from V and 6 bases from J; bases unmatched to any gene: 11. CDR3 protein: CASSADRGVWNGYTF. The CDR3 DNA sequence: TGTGCCAGCAGCGCCGACAGGGGGGTTTGGAATGGCTACACCTTC.

The CDR3 loop reads CASSFRSGRSSYEQYF. As DNA, the CDR3 is TGTGCCAGCAGTTTCCGTAGCGGGAGAAGCTCCTACGAGCAGTACTTC. The chain links TRBV6-2 or TRBV6-3 to TRBJ2-7; 9 bases line up with TRBD2. There are 16 residues in the CDR3. Germline loops: CDR1 MNHEY, CDR2 SVGEGT. Trimming removed 4 bases from V and 0 bases from J; junction bases left unmatched: 7.

This clone was seen a handful of times. The chain employs TRBV9 and TRBJ1-1, with no clear D. From germline, CDR1 is SGDLS and CDR2 YYNGEE. V lost 4 bases and J 1 base, leaving 8 bases between the germline ends. The CDR3 is made up of 13 amino acids. Here the CDR3 reads CASSSRQNTEAFF. The CDR3 nucleotides are TGTGCCAGCAGCTCCCGACAGAACACTGAAGCTTTCTTT.

A remark on this clone: The sample carries other DNA sequences with the same CDR3. This sequence joins TRBV15 and TRBJ1-5, with D hard to call. The CDR3 is 15 amino acids. Deletions cut 1 base from V and 0 bases from J, with 7 bases between. Germline CDR1 reads LNHNV; CDR2 reads YYDKDF (reference sequence). CDR3 nucleotide sequence: TGTGCCACCAGCAGAGCAGGTTATAGCAATCAGCCCCAGCATTTT. Its protein product is CATSRAGYSNQPQHF.

The chain couples TRBV11-2 to TRBJ2-7; D might be TRBD2 (5 bases). V gave up 4 bases and J gave up 3 bases, with 13 bases separating them. The length of the CDR3 is 14 residues. Germline CDR1 is SGHAT and CDR2 is FQNNGV. CDR3: CASSYDKAGYEQYF. CDR3 DNA sequence: TGTGCCAGCAGCTACGACAAGGCGGGCTACGAGCAGTACTTC.

The chain is built from TRBV2 and TRBJ1-1; D remains ambiguous. V lost 7 bases, J lost 5 bases, and 17 bases lay in between. Per the germline V gene, CDR1 is SNHLY and CDR2 is FYNNEI. The CDR3 loop spans 14 amino acids. The CDR3 reads CASTASLSGTEAFF. The CDR3 nucleotides read TGTGCCAGCACGGCCTCCCTCTCCGGGACTGAAGCTTTCTTT.